The present T cell receptor (beta chain) was sequenced within a study of B cell selection in AIRE deficiency. Regarding the study as a whole: Shared Treg sequences had shorter CDR3s, biased toward rearrangements with few non-templated insertions.

About this clone: The target antigen is unknown.

The sorted conventional CD4 T cells were gated as CD4+CD127+. The method was immunoSEQ multiplex PCR; TCRdb's version includes in-frame clones alone and lacks a portion of them. The sample holds 20,000 to 25,000 clones; 95% to 98% are singletons and the top ten take more than 0.15%. Looked up from germline, CDR1 is SGHAT and CDR2 is FQNNGV. J gave up 1 base and V 0 bases, and 4 bases lay outside the gene matches. The CDR3 sequence is 17 residues long. This receptor was obtained from a human donor with AIRE deficiency. The genes are TRBV11-2 and TRBJ2-3, with TRBD2 matching over 10 bases. The sample was conventional CD4+ T cells sorted from PBMCs. CDR3 nucleotides: TGTGCCAGCAGCTTAGATCGGACTAGCGGACGCACAGATACGCAGTATTTT. The encoded protein is CASSLDRTSGRTDTQYF.